Presented here are 10 T cell receptor beta chains from one specimen sequenced in a study of shared clonotypes between healthy human individuals. Only in-frame clones appear in the TCRdb table, and some are missing; sequencing was by immunoSEQ multiplex PCR. Of 2 million to 2.5 million clones in the sample, about 90% were seen once. The sample consisted of naive CD4+ T cells from PBMCs. As to subset: CD45RA+ positively selected. These receptors were taken from a man between 18 and 35 years old in good health. Some clones in this sample may be carry-over from other donors' samples.

The chain employs TRBV19 and TRBJ1-4, with D perhaps TRBD1 (6 bases). Germline CDR1 and CDR2: LNHDA and SQIVND (reference sequence). V was cut by 6 bases and J by 11 bases, with 16 bases left in between. The CDR3 has 13 amino acids. The CDR3 region is CASREYTGYKLFF. DNA for the CDR3: TGTGCCAGTAGAGAGTACACAGGGTACAAACTGTTTTTT.

This chain uses TRBV27 with TRBJ2-7; 9 bases match TRBD1. The CDR3 has 16 residues. Unmatched junction bases numbered 9, after V lost 5 bases and J lost 1 base. The germline V gene encodes CDR1 MNHEY and CDR2 SMNVEV (reference sequence). The CDR3 sequence: CASSIRTGALSYEQYF. The CDR3 DNA is TGTGCCAGCAGTATACGGACAGGGGCCCTGTCCTACGAGCAGTACTTC.

This chain connects TRBV2 to TRBJ2-5; D unclear. The CDR3 is made up of 14 amino acids. V dropped 5 bases and J dropped 1 base, with 11 bases sitting between them. Germline V lookup: CDR1 SNHLY, CDR2 FYNNEI. The CDR3 bases are TGTGCCAGCAGTAGCTTTACCAGCCAAGAGACCCAGTACTTC. Translation: CASSSFTSQETQYF. The variable domain in full, completed from reference TRBV2 and TRBJ2-5, reads EPEVTQTPSHQVTQMGQEVILRCVPISNHLYFYWYRQILGQKVEFLVSFYNNEISEKSEIFDDQFSVERPDGSNFTLKIRSTKLEDSAMYFCASSSFTSQETQYFGPGTRLLVL.

This clone was observed a handful of times. The chain couples TRBV9 to TRBJ1-1; TRBD1 might be the D (6 bases). The ends were cut back, 3 bases at V and 1 base at J, with 13 bases in the middle. CDR1 is SGDLS, CDR2 YYNGEE, per germline. The CDR3 consists of 15 residues. The CDR3 DNA reads TGTGCCAGCAGCGCAGGGGTGGTCCGGAACACTGAAGCTTTCTTT. Translating it yields CASSAGVVRNTEAFF.

A word on this clone: Within the sample, other DNA sequences also encode this same CDR3. This rearrangement joins TRBV28 to TRBJ2-7; D ambiguous. Germline V CDR1 and CDR2: MDHEN, SYDVKM. The length of the CDR3 is 12 residues. The V end lost 4 bases, the J end lost 4 bases, and 8 bases lay between the germline ends. DNA for the CDR3: TGTGCCAGCAGTTCTACCCATTACGAGCAGTACTTC. Its translation is CASSSTHYEQYF.

The DNA for the CDR3 is TGTGCCAGCAGCTCCGGGACTAGCGGGATTCCCTACGAGCAGTACTTC. Amino acids: CASSSGTSGIPYEQYF. The chain links TRBV5-4 to TRBJ2-7, with 13 nucleotides matching TRBD2. This CDR3 is 16 amino acids long. V was clipped by 3 bases and J by 2 bases; unmatched bases: 5. Germline V gene sequence: CDR1 SGHNT, CDR2 YYREEE (reference sequence).

This chain connects TRBV2 to TRBJ1-4; D unclear. The CDR3 has 15 residues. Germline CDR1 SNHLY, CDR2 FYNNEI. Trimming cost V 6 bases and J 0 bases, with 11 bases left between them. In DNA, the CDR3 is TGTGCCAGCAGACGAACTGTTCCAACTAATGAAAAACTGTTTTTT. It is translated as CASRRTVPTNEKLFF.

The gene calls are TRBV5-1 and TRBJ1-1; D is unclear. The CDR3 loop spans 14 amino acids. The ends were cut back, 6 bases at V and 1 base at J, with 13 bases in the middle. The germline V gene encodes CDR1 SGHRS and CDR2 YFSETQ. The chain's CDR3 is CASMRFPANTEAFF. DNA of the CDR3: TGCGCCAGCATGAGGTTTCCAGCGAACACTGAAGCTTTCTTT.

This clone is a singleton in its sample. CDR3 DNA sequence: TGCGCCAGCAGCGCAGGCGGGACTCCACAAGAGACCCAGTACTTC. Amino acid sequence: CASSAGGTPQETQYF. The chain carries TRBV5-1 and TRBJ2-5, with TRBD2 as a possible D gene (6 bases). V shed 4 bases and J shed 2 bases, with 15 bases lying between them. Germline V gene data show CDR1 as SGHRS and CDR2 as YFSETQ. This CDR3 is built from 15 residues.

V and J are TRBV5-1 and TRBJ1-1, with a tentative D call TRBD1 (5 bases). Trimming shortened V by 4 bases and J by 5 bases, and 21 bases separated the two germline ends. This CDR3 has 16 amino acids. CDR1 SGHRS and CDR2 YFSETQ come from the germline V gene. CDR3: CASSKTGRSQGTEAFF. The CDR3 bases are TGCGCCAGCAGCAAGACGGGACGCTCCCAAGGAACTGAAGCTTTCTTT.